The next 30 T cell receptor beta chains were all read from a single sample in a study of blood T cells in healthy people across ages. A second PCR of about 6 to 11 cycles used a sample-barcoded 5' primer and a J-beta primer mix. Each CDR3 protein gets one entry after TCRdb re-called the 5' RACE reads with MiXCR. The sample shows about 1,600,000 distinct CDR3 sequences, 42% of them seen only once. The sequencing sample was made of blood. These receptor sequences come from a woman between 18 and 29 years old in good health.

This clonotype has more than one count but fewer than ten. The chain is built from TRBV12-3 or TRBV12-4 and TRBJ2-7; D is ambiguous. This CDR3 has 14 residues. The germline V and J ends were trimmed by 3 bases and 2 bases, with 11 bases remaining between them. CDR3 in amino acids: CASSFGYMTYEQYF. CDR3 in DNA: TGTGCCAGCAGTTTTGGCTACATGACCTACGAGCAGTACTTC.

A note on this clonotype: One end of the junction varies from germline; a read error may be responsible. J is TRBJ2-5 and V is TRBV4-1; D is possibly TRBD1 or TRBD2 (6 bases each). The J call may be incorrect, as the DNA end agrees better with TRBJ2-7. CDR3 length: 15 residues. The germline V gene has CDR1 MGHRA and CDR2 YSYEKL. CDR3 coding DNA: TGCGCCGGCAGCCCACCGGGGGCAGAGTTCTACGAGCAGTACTTC. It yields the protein CAGSPPGAEFYEQYF.

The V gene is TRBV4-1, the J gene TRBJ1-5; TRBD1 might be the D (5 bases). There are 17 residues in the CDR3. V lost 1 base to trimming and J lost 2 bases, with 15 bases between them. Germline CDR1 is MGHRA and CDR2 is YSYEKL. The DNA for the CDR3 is TGCGCCAGCAGCCAAGTGGGTAAGACCAGGGGCAATCAGCCCCAGCATTTT. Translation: CASSQVGKTRGNQPQHF.

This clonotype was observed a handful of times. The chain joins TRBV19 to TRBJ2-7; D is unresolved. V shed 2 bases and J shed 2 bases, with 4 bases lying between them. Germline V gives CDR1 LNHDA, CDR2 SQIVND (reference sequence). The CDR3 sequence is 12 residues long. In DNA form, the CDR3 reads TGTGCCAGTAGTATATCCGCCTACGAGCAGTACTTC. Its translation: CASSISAYEQYF.

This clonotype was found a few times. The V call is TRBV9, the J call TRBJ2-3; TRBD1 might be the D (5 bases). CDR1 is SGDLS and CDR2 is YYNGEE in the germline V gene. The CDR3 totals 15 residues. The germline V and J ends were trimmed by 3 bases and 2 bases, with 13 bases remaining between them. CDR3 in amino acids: CASSGHRTFTDTQYF. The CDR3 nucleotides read TGTGCCAGCAGCGGACACAGGACGTTCACAGATACGCAGTATTTT.

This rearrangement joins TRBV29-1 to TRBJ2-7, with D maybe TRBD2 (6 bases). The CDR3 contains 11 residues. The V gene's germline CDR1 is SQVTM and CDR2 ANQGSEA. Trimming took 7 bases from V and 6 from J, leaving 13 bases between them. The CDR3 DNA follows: TGCAGCGGTGCAAGCGGGCTCGAGCAGTACTTC. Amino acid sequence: CSGASGLEQYF.

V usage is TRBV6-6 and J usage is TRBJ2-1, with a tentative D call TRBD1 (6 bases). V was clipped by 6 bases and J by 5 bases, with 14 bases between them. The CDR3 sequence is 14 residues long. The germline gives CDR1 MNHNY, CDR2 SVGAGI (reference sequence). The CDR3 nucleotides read TGTGCCAGCAGCGTCGGGACACCCCACAATGAGCAGTTCTTC. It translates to CASSVGTPHNEQFF.

The CDR3 region has the DNA TGTGCCAGCAGCTTAGTAGGGTGGCAGCAGGGCGATGGGCAGTTCTTC. Translated, it gives CASSLVGWQQGDGQFF. The chain employs TRBV11-2 and TRBJ2-1, with D tentatively TRBD1 (5 bases). Trimming took off 1 base at V and 12 bases at J, with 22 bases between the two ends. Looked up from germline, CDR1 is SGHAT and CDR2 is FQNNGV. This CDR3 has 16 residues.

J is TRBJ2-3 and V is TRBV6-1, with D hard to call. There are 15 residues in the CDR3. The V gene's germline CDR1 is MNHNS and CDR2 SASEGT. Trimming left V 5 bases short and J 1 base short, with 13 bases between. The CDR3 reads CASSPSRDRTDTQYF. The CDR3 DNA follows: TGTGCCAGCAGTCCATCGAGAGATCGCACAGATACGCAGTATTTT.

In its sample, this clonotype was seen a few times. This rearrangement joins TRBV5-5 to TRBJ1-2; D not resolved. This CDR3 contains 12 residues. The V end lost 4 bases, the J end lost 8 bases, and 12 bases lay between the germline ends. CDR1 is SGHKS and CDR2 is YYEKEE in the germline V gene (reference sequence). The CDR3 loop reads CASSPSVGGYTF. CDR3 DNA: TGTGCCAGCAGCCCCTCCGTGGGAGGCTACACCTTC.

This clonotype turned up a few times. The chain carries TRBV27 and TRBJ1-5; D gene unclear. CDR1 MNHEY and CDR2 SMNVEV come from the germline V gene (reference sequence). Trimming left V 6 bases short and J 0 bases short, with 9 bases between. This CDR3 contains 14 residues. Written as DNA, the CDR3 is TGTGCCAGCAGAACGGTACATAGCAATCAGCCCCAGCATTTT. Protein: CASRTVHSNQPQHF.

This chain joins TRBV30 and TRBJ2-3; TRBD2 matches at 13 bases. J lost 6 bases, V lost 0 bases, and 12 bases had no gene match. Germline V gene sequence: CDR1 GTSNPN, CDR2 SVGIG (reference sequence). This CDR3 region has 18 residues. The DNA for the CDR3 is TGTGCCTGGAGTGTGGGGAGGACTAGCGGGAGAGGAGGTGATACGCAGTATTTT. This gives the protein CAWSVGRTSGRGGDTQYF.

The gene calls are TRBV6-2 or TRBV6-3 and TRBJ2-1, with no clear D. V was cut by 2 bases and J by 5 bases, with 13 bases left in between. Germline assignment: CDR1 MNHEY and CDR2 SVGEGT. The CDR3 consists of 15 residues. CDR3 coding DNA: TGTGCCAGCAGTTACGGCCAGAACCGGCACAATGAGCAGTTCTTC. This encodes CASSYGQNRHNEQFF.

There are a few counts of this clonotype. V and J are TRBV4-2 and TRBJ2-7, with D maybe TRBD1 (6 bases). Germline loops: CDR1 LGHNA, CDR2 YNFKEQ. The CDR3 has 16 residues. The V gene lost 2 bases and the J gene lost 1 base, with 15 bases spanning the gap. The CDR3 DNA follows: TGTGCCAGCAGCCAAACAGGGAAGCGAGGTTCCTACGAGCAGTACTTC. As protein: CASSQTGKRGSYEQYF.

The CDR3 is CASSLAVRPQQFF. CDR3 DNA: TGCGCCAGCAGCTTGGCGGTTCGCCCCCAACAGTTCTTC. The rearrangement links TRBV5-1 to TRBJ2-1; no reliable D call. Trimming cost V 0 bases and J 13 bases, with 14 bases left between them. The CDR3 is 13 residues long. Germline CDR1 reads SGHRS; CDR2 reads YFSETQ.

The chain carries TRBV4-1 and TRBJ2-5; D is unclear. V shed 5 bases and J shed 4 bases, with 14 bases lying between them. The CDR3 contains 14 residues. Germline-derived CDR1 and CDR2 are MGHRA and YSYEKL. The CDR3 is CASSWRVGRETQYF. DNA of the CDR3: TGCGCCAGCAGCTGGAGAGTGGGAAGAGAGACCCAGTACTTC.

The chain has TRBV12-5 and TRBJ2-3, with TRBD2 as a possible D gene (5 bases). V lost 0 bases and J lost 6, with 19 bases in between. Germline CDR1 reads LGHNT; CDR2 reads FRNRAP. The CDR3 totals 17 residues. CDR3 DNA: TGTGCTAGTGGTTTGGTAAGAGTTAGCGCGAACACGGATACGCAGTATTTT. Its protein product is CASGLVRVSANTDTQYF.

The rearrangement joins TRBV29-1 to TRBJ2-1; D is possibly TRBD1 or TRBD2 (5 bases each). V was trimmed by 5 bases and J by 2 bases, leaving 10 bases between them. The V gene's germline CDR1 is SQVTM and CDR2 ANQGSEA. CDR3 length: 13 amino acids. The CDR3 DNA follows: TGCAGCGTTTTTGGGGGAGCCTACAATGAGCAGTTCTTC. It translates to CSVFGGAYNEQFF.

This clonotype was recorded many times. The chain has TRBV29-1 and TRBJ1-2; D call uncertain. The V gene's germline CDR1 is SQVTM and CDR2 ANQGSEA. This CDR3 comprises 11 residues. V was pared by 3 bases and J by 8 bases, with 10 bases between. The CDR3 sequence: CSVERMWGYTF. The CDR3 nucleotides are TGCAGCGTTGAGAGGATGTGGGGCTACACCTTC.

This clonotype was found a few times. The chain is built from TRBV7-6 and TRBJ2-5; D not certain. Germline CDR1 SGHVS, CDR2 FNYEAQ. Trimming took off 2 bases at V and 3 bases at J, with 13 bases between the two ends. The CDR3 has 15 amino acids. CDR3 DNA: TGTGCCAGCAGCTTAAAGGTCGAAAGGGAAGAGACCCAGTACTTC. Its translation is CASSLKVEREETQYF.

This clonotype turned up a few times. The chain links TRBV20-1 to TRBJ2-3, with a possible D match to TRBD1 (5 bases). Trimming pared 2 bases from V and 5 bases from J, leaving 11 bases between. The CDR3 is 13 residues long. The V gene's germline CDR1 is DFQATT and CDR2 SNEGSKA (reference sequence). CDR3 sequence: CSARQGPIDTQYF. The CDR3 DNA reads TGCAGTGCTAGACAGGGTCCAATAGATACGCAGTATTTT.

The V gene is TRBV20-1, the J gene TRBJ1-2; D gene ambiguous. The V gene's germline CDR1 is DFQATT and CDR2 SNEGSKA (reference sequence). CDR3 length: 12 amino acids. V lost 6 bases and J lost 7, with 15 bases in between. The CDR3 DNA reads TGCAGTGCCCTGCCCGCGGGTGGTGGCTACACCTTC. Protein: CSALPAGGGYTF.

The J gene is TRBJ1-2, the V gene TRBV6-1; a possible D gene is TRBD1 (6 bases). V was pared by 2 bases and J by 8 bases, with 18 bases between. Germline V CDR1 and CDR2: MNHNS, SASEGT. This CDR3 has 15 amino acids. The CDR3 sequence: CASSEISTGLTGYTF. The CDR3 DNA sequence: TGTGCCAGCAGTGAAATATCTACAGGGCTCACCGGCTACACCTTC.

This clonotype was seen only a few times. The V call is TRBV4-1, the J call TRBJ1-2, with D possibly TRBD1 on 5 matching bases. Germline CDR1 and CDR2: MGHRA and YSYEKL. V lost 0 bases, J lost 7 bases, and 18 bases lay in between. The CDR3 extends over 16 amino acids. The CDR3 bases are TGCGCCAGCAGCCAAGAGGGAGGGGCCACCCAGGCTGGCTACACCTTC. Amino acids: CASSQEGGATQAGYTF.

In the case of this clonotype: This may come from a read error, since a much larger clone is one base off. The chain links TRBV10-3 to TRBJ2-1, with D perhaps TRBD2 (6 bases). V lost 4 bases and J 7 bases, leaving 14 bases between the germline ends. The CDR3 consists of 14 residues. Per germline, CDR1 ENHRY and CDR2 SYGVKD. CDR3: CAISGWGEKNEQFF. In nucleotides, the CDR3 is TGTGCCATCAGTGGGTGGGGGGAGAAAAATGAGCAGTTCTTC.

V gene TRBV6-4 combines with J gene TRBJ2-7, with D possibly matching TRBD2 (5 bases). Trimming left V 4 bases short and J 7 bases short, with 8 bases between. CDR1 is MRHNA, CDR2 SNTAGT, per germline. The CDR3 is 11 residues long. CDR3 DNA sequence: TGTGCCAGCAGTGGAGGGAGTGAGCAGTACTTC. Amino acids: CASSGGSEQYF.

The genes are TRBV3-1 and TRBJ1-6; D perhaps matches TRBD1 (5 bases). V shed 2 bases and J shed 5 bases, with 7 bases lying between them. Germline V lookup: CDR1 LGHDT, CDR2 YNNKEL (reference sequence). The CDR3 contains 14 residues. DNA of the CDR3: TGTGCCAGCAGCCAATCGGGGGATAATTCACCCCTCCACTTT. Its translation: CASSQSGDNSPLHF.

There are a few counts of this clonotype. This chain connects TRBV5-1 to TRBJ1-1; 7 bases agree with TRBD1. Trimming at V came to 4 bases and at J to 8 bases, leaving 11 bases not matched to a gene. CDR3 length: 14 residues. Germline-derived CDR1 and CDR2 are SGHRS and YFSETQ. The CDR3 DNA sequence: TGCGCCAGCAGCGGAACGACGGGGACAGAAGAAGCTTTCTTT. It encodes CASSGTTGTEEAFF.

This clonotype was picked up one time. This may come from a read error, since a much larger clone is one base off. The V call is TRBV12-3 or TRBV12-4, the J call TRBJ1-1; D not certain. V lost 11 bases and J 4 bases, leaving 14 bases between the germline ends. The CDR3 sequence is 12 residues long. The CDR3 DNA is TGTGCCGGCACCCCTATGGGCACTGAAGCTTTCTTT. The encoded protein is CAGTPMGTEAFF.

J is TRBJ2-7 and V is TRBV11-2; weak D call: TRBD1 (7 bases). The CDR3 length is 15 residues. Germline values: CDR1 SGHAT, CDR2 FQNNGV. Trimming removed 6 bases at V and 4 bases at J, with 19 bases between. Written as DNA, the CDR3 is TGTGCCAGCAGTCTCCCGGGACAGACTAGTTACGAGCAGTACTTC. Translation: CASSLPGQTSYEQYF.